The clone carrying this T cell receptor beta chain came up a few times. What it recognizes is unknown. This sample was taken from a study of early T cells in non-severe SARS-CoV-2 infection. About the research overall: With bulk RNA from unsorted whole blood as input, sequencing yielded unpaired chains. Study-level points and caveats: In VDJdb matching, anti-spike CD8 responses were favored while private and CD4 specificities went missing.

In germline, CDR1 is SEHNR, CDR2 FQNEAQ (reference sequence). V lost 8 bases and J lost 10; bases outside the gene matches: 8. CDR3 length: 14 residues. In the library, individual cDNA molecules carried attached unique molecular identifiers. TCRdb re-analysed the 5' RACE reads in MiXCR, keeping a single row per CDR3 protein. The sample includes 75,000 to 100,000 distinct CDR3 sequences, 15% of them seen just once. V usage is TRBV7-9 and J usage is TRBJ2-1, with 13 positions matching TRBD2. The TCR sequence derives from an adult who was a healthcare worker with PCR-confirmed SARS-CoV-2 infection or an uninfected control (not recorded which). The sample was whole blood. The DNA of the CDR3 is TGTGCCAGCGCCCGACTAGCGGGAGGAAAAGAGCAGTTCTTC. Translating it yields CASARLAGGKEQFF.